These 25 T cell receptor beta chains share one sample of origin, sequenced in a study of cytomegalovirus exposure and HLA in healthy donors. In the PCR, 60 Vbeta and 13 Jbeta primers were used. This table comes from immunoSEQ multiplex PCR, and its TCRdb copy is limited to in-frame clones, with some not included. The repertoire holds 90,000 to 150,000 clones, around 77% seen once, with around 5.2% in the top ten. The specimen was PBMCs. The source of these receptors is a man in his forties or fifties in good health and CMV-seropositive.

The rearrangement links TRBV18 to TRBJ1-1, with 11 bases identical to TRBD1. Germline CDR1 KGHSH, CDR2 LQKENI. The CDR3 is made up of 16 amino acids. Trimming at V came to 3 bases and at J to 2 bases, leaving 5 bases not matched to a gene. The CDR3 sequence is CASSPRTGGSNTEAFF. In nucleotides, the CDR3 is TGTGCCAGCTCACCTAGGACAGGGGGCTCCAACACTGAAGCTTTCTTT.

This clone was counted between two and nine times. The J gene is TRBJ2-3, the V gene TRBV12-1; TRBD2, the D gene given by the table, was not confirmed from the DNA. TRBV12-1 is recorded as a pseudogene. CDR3 size: 17 residues. The CDR3 loop is CASSFHPYCGITDTQYF. Written as DNA, the CDR3 is TGTGCCAGCAGCTTTCACCCCTACTGCGGGATCACAGATACGCAGTATTTT.

The DNA of the CDR3 is TGTGCCAGCTCTAGTAACTATGGCTACACCTTC. This encodes CASSSNYGYTF. The genes are TRBV28 and TRBJ1-2; unclear D gene. V lost 8 bases and J 1 base, leaving 5 bases between the germline ends. The CDR3 has 11 residues. Germline V gene lookup returns CDR1 MDHEN and CDR2 SYDVKM.

This clone was recorded a few times. J is TRBJ2-7 and V is TRBV7-2, with 9 bases fitting TRBD1. Germline V gene data show CDR1 as SGHTA and CDR2 as FQGNSA. This CDR3 has 14 amino acids. V lost 5 bases, J lost 3 bases, and 5 bases stayed unmatched. The CDR3, as DNA: TGTGCCAGCAGCAACCCGGGACAGGGCTACGAGCAGTACTTC. It codes for CASSNPGQGYEQYF.

V usage is TRBV9 and J usage is TRBJ1-1; the match to TRBD1 covers 7 bases. The V and J ends lost 2 bases and 11 bases, in that order; junction bases with no gene match: 6. The germline V gene encodes CDR1 SGDLS and CDR2 YYNGEE. The CDR3 length is 12 residues. CDR3 bases: TGTGCCAGCAGCGTCCCAGGGGGGAGGGCTTTCTTT. This encodes CASSVPGGRAFF.

The chain recombines TRBV28 with TRBJ1-5; tentative D call: TRBD1 (5 bases). CDR3 length: 17 residues. Trimming cost V 4 bases and J 2 bases, with 18 bases left between them. Germline V gene sequence: CDR1 MDHEN, CDR2 SYDVKM. DNA for the CDR3: TGTGCCAGCAGTTCCTCCCAGGTGGGGGGGGGCAATCAGCCCCAGCATTTT. Protein product: CASSSSQVGGGNQPQHF.

This sequence joins TRBV27 and TRBJ1-2; 9 nucleotides match TRBD1. The CDR3 contains 13 residues. Germline assignment: CDR1 MNHEY and CDR2 SMNVEV (reference sequence). J was trimmed by 5 bases and V by 6 bases; bases with no gene match: 4. For the CDR3, the DNA is TGTGCCAGCAGCGACAGGGGGTGGTATGGCTACACCTTC. Translation: CASSDRGWYGYTF.

This clone has just a few counts. The chain recombines TRBV5-1 with TRBJ1-4, with TRBD1 matching 7 bases. The CDR3 contains 14 residues. With 5 bases clipped from V and 8 bases from J, the junction kept 9 bases outside the gene matches. Germline-derived CDR1 and CDR2 are SGHRS and YFSETQ. CDR3 nucleotides: TGCGCCAGCAGTTTTGACAGGGTAGGCGAAAAACTGTTTTTT. Translating gives CASSFDRVGEKLFF.

Concerning this clone: Other DNA sequences in this sample translate to the same CDR3. This chain links TRBV5-6 with TRBJ1-1; D is uncertain. V was cut by 2 bases and J by 0 bases, with 5 bases left in between. The CDR3 length is 13 residues. The germline V gene encodes CDR1 SGHDT and CDR2 YYEEEE. The CDR3 DNA reads TGTGCCAGCAGCTTCCTTCTGAACACTGAAGCTTTCTTT. Its translation: CASSFLLNTEAFF.

The CDR3 coding sequence is TGTCCGAGCAGCCGACAGGGTATGAACACTGAAGCTTTCTTT. Translated: CPSSRQGMNTEAFF. The chain links TRBV7-9 to TRBJ1-1, with TRBD1 identical over 7 bases. The CDR3 has 14 amino acids. CDR1 and CDR2 from the germline V gene are SEHNR and FQNEAQ (reference sequence).

This chain joins TRBV4-2 and TRBJ2-1, with TRBD2 identical over 9 bases. J lost 4 bases, V lost 1 base, and 2 bases had no gene match. The CDR3 totals 15 residues. Germline-derived CDR1 and CDR2 are LGHNA and YNFKEQ. The CDR3 nucleotides are TGTGCCAGCAGCCAAGGTAGCGGGAGTTACAATGAGCAGTTCTTC. This encodes CASSQGSGSYNEQFF.

This clone has only a few counts. This sequence joins TRBV5-1 and TRBJ2-1; D may be TRBD2 (5 bases). CDR1 and CDR2 from the germline V gene are SGHRS and YFSETQ. The CDR3 length is 15 residues. V lost 0 bases and J 9 bases, leaving 16 bases between the germline ends. Written as DNA, the CDR3 is TGCGCCAGCAGCTTGGTTGCAGAGGCGAGCGGTGAGCAGTTCTTC. This gives the protein CASSLVAEASGEQFF.

The chain employs TRBV5-3 and TRBJ2-5; D gene unclear. TRBV5-3 is designated an ORF whose function remains uncertain. This CDR3 comprises 11 residues. The V gene lost 4 bases and the J gene lost 7 bases, with 8 bases spanning the gap. The CDR3 region has the DNA TGTGCCAGAAGCCCCTACGCGACCCAGTACTTC. This codes for CARSPYATQYF.

CDR3 region: CSATQISGNEQFF. CDR3 bases: TGCAGCGCTACGCAGATTAGCGGGAATGAGCAGTTCTTC. This chain joins TRBV29-1 and TRBJ2-1; 7 nucleotides line up with TRBD2. V dropped 7 bases and J dropped 7; count of bases not matched to a gene: 10. This CDR3 is 13 amino acids long. Looked up from germline, CDR1 is SQVTM and CDR2 is ANQGSEA.

This chain links TRBV18 with TRBJ1-1, with D possibly matching TRBD1 (5 bases). Germline assignment: CDR1 KGHSH and CDR2 LQKENI. This CDR3 has 15 residues. Trimming stripped 2 bases from V and 5 bases from J, with 15 bases between. The CDR3 coding sequence is TGTGCCAGCTCACCAAGGCAAGGGGATGAGACTGAAGCTTTCTTT. This sequence encodes CASSPRQGDETEAFF.

The rearrangement uses TRBV7-6 and TRBJ1-1; unclear D gene. The CDR3 has 14 amino acids. CDR1 and CDR2 (germline): SGHVS, FNYEAQ. V dropped 5 bases and J dropped 4 bases, with 14 bases sitting between them. As DNA, the CDR3 is TGTGCCAGCAGCCCCCGTCCGGTTAGCACTGAAGCTTTCTTT. It specifies CASSPRPVSTEAFF.

In its sample, this clone was seen once. This chain links TRBV19 with TRBJ1-2; TRBD1 matches 8 bases. CDR3 size: 13 residues. Trimming took 4 bases from V and 7 from J; bases not matched to a gene: 5. Germline CDR1 LNHDA, CDR2 SQIVND (reference sequence). The DNA of the CDR3 is TGTGCCAGTAGTAGACAGGGGAATTCTGGCTACACCTTC. Translation gives CASSRQGNSGYTF.

The chain links TRBV2 to TRBJ1-2, with D possibly matching TRBD1 (6 bases). The ends were cut back, 8 bases at V and 4 bases at J, with 20 bases in the middle. The CDR3 loop spans 15 amino acids. In germline, CDR1 is SNHLY, CDR2 FYNNEI. The CDR3 region has the DNA TGTGCCAGCTTCGGGCGGGGGGCGCGGGGCTATGGCTACACCTTC. This codes for CASFGRGARGYGYTF.

This clone was counted once. The chain combines TRBV5-1 with TRBJ2-7; possible D gene TRBD1, 6 bases. V shed 0 bases and J shed 4 bases, with 14 bases lying between them. The CDR3 is 15 residues long. From germline, CDR1 is SGHRS and CDR2 YFSETQ. This CDR3 reads CASSLEGGSGYEQYF. The DNA of the CDR3 is TGCGCCAGCAGCTTGGAAGGGGGATCAGGTTACGAGCAGTACTTC.

This clone was picked up one time. Here the CDR3 omits its conserved ending phenylalanine or tryptophan, so a read error is the likely source. The chain employs TRBV29-1 and TRBJ1-2; 7 bases are a match to TRBD1. Germline V gives CDR1 SQVTM, CDR2 ANQGSEA. Unmatched junction bases numbered 0, after V lost 6 bases and J lost 2 bases. There are 11 residues in the CDR3. The CDR3: CSVGQNYGYTS. In nucleotides, the CDR3 is TGCAGCGTGGGACAGAACTATGGCTACACCTCC.

The chain couples TRBV7-9 to TRBJ2-7; 8 nucleotides match TRBD1. Germline assignment: CDR1 SEHNR and CDR2 FQNEAQ (reference sequence). Trimming took 3 bases from V and 6 from J; bases not matched to a gene: 7. The CDR3 extends over 14 amino acids. CDR3 region: CASSFGQGSREQYF. In DNA form, the CDR3 reads TGTGCCAGCAGCTTTGGACAGGGCTCCCGCGAGCAGTACTTC.

The J gene is TRBJ2-7, the V gene TRBV9; 14 bases are a match to TRBD2. V gave up 4 bases and J gave up 7 bases; unmatched junction bases: 10. Germline loops: CDR1 SGDLS, CDR2 YYNGEE. The length of the CDR3 is 16 residues. Here the CDR3 DNA reads TGTGCCAGCAGCCTCCGTGGACTAGCGGGAGGTTCTGAGCAGTACTTC. It specifies CASSLRGLAGGSEQYF.

V is TRBV27 and J is TRBJ1-5; D may be TRBD1 (6 bases). Per germline, CDR1 MNHEY and CDR2 SMNVEV (reference sequence). This CDR3 is 14 amino acids long. The V end was cut by 5 bases, the J end by 5 bases, with 13 bases between. CDR3 residues: CASSPRTADQPQHF. Here the CDR3 DNA reads TGTGCCAGCAGTCCCCGGACAGCCGATCAGCCCCAGCATTTT.

The chain carries TRBV29-1 and TRBJ2-4; TRBD1 matches 9 bases. The CDR3 extends over 14 amino acids. The germline gives CDR1 SQVTM, CDR2 ANQGSEA. The J segment lost 2 bases and the V segment lost 7 bases, leaving 6 bases of the junction unmatched. The DNA of the CDR3 is TGCAGCGCTACGACAGGGGGATCCAAAAACATTCAGTACTTC. Translation gives CSATTGGSKNIQYF.

V is TRBV7-7 and J is TRBJ1-1, with D possibly matching TRBD1 (5 bases). This CDR3 has 14 residues. Trimming stripped 9 bases from V and 1 base from J, with 15 bases between. Germline assignment: CDR1 SSHAT and CDR2 FNYEAQ (reference sequence). The CDR3 DNA reads as TGTGCCAGAAACCTCGCAGGACAGAACACTGAAGCTTTCTTT. Protein: CARNLAGQNTEAFF. Variable domain in full (rest from reference TRBV7-7 and TRBJ1-1): GAGVSQSPRYKVTKRGQDVTLRCDPISSHATLYWYQQALGQGPEFLTYFNYEAQPDKSGLPSDRFSAERPEGSISTLTIQRTEQRDSAMYRCARNLAGQNTEAFFGQGTRLTVV.